Presented here are 31 T cell receptor beta chains from one specimen sequenced in a study of Graves' ophthalmopathy and Graves' hyperthyroidism. Amplifying from RNA transcripts, the study obtained TCR beta CDR3 regions. HTBI-primed RT-PCR formed the first round, and a multiplex PCR formed the second. TCRdb re-called the multiplex PCR reads with MiXCR, one entry per CDR3 protein. The sample records roughly 600,000 distinct CDR3 sequences, about 40% being singletons. The sequenced sample consisted of peripheral blood or thyroid tissue (not recorded which). All receptors derive from an adult man with Graves' hyperthyroidism.

Only a few counts were recorded for this clonotype. The V and J genes are TRBV2 and TRBJ2-5; D is uncertain. Deletions cut 7 bases from V and 11 bases from J, with 11 bases between. The CDR3 has 10 residues. Germline loops: CDR1 SNHLY, CDR2 FYNNEI. CDR3 sequence: CASKIDTQYF. For the CDR3, the DNA is TGTGCCAGCAAGATTGATACGCAGTACTTC.

The chain has TRBV7-9 and TRBJ2-7; D gene uncertain. CDR3 length equals 15 residues. The germline V and J ends were trimmed by 8 bases and 0 bases, with 17 bases remaining between them. In germline, CDR1 is SEHNR, CDR2 FQNEAQ (reference sequence). CDR3 protein: CASSLGHGNSYEQYF. The CDR3, as DNA: TGTGCCAGCTCACTGGGCCATGGCAACTCCTACGAGCAGTACTTC.

On this clonotype: Mismatch with germline at one junction end may stem from a read error. This chain uses TRBV10-3 with TRBJ2-3, with D possibly matching TRBD2 (5 bases). The CDR3 sequence is 15 residues long. Per the germline V gene, CDR1 is ENHRY and CDR2 is SYGVKD. CDR3 bases: TGTGCCGTCAGCCCGGACTCCTACTCCACAGATACGCAGTATTTT. As protein: CAVSPDSYSTDTQYF.

This clonotype was observed a few times. The genes are TRBV14 and TRBJ2-2; D unresolved. V lost 0 bases, J lost 8 bases, and 10 bases lay in between. The CDR3 consists of 14 residues. Germline V lookup: CDR1 SGHDN, CDR2 FVKESK. The CDR3 DNA sequence: TGTGCCAGCAGCCAAGATCTGGAACAGGGGGAGCTGTTTTTT. This codes for CASSQDLEQGELFF.

V is TRBV20-1 and J is TRBJ2-2; 7 bases are shared with TRBD2. The CDR3 is 15 residues long. Germline V CDR1 and CDR2: DFQATT, SNEGSKA (reference sequence). Germline trimming cut 6 bases from V and 6 bases from J; bases unmatched to any gene: 13. DNA for the CDR3: TGCAGTGCCAAAATGGGAGGGAAGGTTCCCGGGGAGCTGTTTTTT. It specifies CSAKMGGKVPGELFF.

The V and J genes are TRBV5-1 and TRBJ2-7; D gene ambiguous. The CDR3 spans 15 residues. Deletions cut 4 bases from V and 0 bases from J, with 14 bases between. From germline, CDR1 is SGHRS and CDR2 YFSETQ. This chain's CDR3 is CASSILPTPSYEQYF. The CDR3 region has the DNA TGCGCCAGCAGCATCCTTCCGACCCCCTCCTACGAGCAGTACTTC.

V and J are TRBV5-4 and TRBJ1-1; TRBD1 matches at 7 bases. CDR1 is SGHNT and CDR2 is YYREEE in the germline V gene (reference sequence). Trimming removed 3 bases from V and 8 bases from J; junction bases left unmatched: 7. This CDR3 is 13 amino acids long. The CDR3 DNA is TGTGCCAGCAGCTCCCCCAGGGGGGCAGAAGCTTTCTTT. It yields the protein CASSSPRGAEAFF. Combining the CDR3 with reference TRBV5-4 and TRBJ1-1 gives the whole variable domain ETGVTQSPTHLIKTRGQQVTLRCSSQSGHNTVSWYQQALGQGPQFIFQYYREEENGRGNFPPRFSGLQFPNYSSELNVNALELDDSALYLCASSSPRGAEAFFGQGTRLTVV.

A remark on this clonotype: A read error may explain this, as a much larger clone is one base away. This CDR3 is CASRPGTGSYEQYF. The CDR3 DNA is TGTGCCAGCAGGCCCGGGACAGGGAGCTACGAGCAGTACTTC. The chain recombines TRBV7-9 with TRBJ2-7; 9 bases line up with TRBD1. The germline CDR1 and CDR2 sequences are SEHNR and FQNEAQ (reference sequence). The CDR3 totals 14 residues. J gave up 3 bases and V 6 bases, and 6 bases lay outside the gene matches.

CDR3 coding DNA: TGTGCCAGCAGCTTAGAGGTTGGAAGCGAGCATTTT. The encoded protein is CASSLEVGSEHF. The V call is TRBV7-6, the J call TRBJ1-5; no firm D call. The CDR3 is made up of 12 amino acids. Germline CDR1 reads SGHVS; CDR2 reads FNYEAQ. The ends were cut back, 1 base at V and 14 bases at J, with 12 bases in the middle.

Comment on this clonotype: This may come from a read error, since a much larger clone is one base off. The chain links TRBV7-9 to TRBJ2-5; TRBD2 is a possible D gene (6 bases). The CDR3 totals 15 residues. Trimming removed 6 bases from V and 7 bases from J, with 21 bases in between. Per the germline V gene, CDR1 is SEHNR and CDR2 is FQNEAQ (reference sequence). The CDR3 DNA is TGTGCCAGCAGTTTGGGACCGGAGGAGGGAGGGACCCAGTACTTC. Translated, it gives CASSLGPEEGGTQYF. The full variable domain, its missing parts supplied by reference TRBV7-9 and TRBJ2-5, is DTGVSQNPRHKITKRGQNVTFRCDPISEHNRLYWYRQTLGQGPEFLTYFQNEAQLEKSRLLSDRFSAERPKGSFSTLEIQRTEQGDSAMYLCASSLGPEEGGTQYFGPGTRLLVL.

V and J are TRBV11-2 and TRBJ2-7, with D unclear. The V gene's germline CDR1 is SGHAT and CDR2 FQNNGV. This CDR3 region has 13 residues. Deletions cut 2 bases from V and 5 bases from J, with 10 bases between. This CDR3 reads CASSLSDGHEQYF. The CDR3 DNA reads as TGTGCCAGCAGCTTATCAGACGGACACGAGCAGTACTTC.

This rearrangement joins TRBV15 to TRBJ1-5, with 8 bases identical to TRBD1. CDR1 is LNHNV, CDR2 YYDKDF, per germline (reference sequence). This CDR3 is built from 14 residues. V trimming: 5 bases; J trimming: 11 bases; junction bases outside the gene matches: 11. For the CDR3, the DNA is TGTGCCACCAGCTTTGGACAGGGAAAAGAGACCCAGCATTTT. The encoded protein is CATSFGQGKETQHF.

This clonotype was observed at least ten times. At one of its ends the junction is not consistent with the germline gene, which may arise from a read error. V gene TRBV7-2 combines with J gene TRBJ2-7; tentative D call: TRBD2 (5 bases). This CDR3 comprises 13 residues. From germline, CDR1 is SGHTA and CDR2 FQGNSA. The CDR3 region is CASSQTGSYEQYF. The DNA of the CDR3 is TGCGCCAGCAGCCAAACGGGAAGCTACGAGCAGTACTTC.

The chain joins TRBV20-1 to TRBJ2-1; no firm D call. V was clipped by 2 bases and J by 8 bases, with 7 bases between them. Germline CDR1 DFQATT, CDR2 SNEGSKA (reference sequence). This CDR3 comprises 11 residues. This CDR3 is CSARSPDEQFF. The DNA of the CDR3 is TGCAGTGCTAGATCCCCAGATGAGCAGTTCTTC.

This clonotype was counted at least ten times. The V gene is TRBV12-3 or TRBV12-4, the J gene TRBJ2-2, with TRBD1 as a possible D gene (5 bases). Trimming stripped 3 bases from V and 0 bases from J, with 11 bases between. The CDR3 has 16 residues. The CDR3 sequence is CASSLKMTANTGELFF. The CDR3 nucleotides are TGTGCCAGCAGTTTGAAGATGACAGCGAACACCGGGGAGCTGTTTTTT.

J is TRBJ1-1 and V is TRBV2; the match to TRBD1 covers 9 bases. Germline CDR1 SNHLY, CDR2 FYNNEI. This CDR3 region has 16 residues. Germline trimming cut 5 bases from V and 2 bases from J; bases unmatched to any gene: 9. The CDR3 region is CASSSGTGFGNTEAFF. For the CDR3, the DNA is TGTGCCAGCAGTTCCGGGACAGGGTTCGGAAACACTGAAGCTTTCTTT. The whole variable domain, filled in from reference TRBV2 and TRBJ1-1, reads EPEVTQTPSHQVTQMGQEVILRCVPISNHLYFYWYRQILGQKVEFLVSFYNNEISEKSEIFDDQFSVERPDGSNFTLKIRSTKLEDSAMYFCASSSGTGFGNTEAFFGQGTRLTVV.

This sequence joins TRBV7-2 and TRBJ1-5; TRBD1 matches at 10 bases. With V trimmed by 5 bases and J by 14 bases, 12 bases remained unmatched. This CDR3 comprises 14 residues. The germline V gene encodes CDR1 SGHTA and CDR2 FQGNSA. This CDR3 is CASSRTGGTGYEHF. As DNA, the CDR3 is TGTGCCAGCAGCCGGACAGGGGGAACTGGCTACGAGCATTTT.

The sample holds many counts of this clonotype. The rearrangement links TRBV29-1 to TRBJ1-2, with a tentative D call TRBD1 (6 bases). V lost 3 bases and J 1 base, leaving 9 bases between the germline ends. Germline CDR1 and CDR2: SQVTM and ANQGSEA. CDR3 length equals 13 residues. CDR3 sequence: CSVEDSLNYGYTF. CDR3 nucleotides: TGCAGCGTTGAGGACAGTCTTAACTATGGCTACACCTTC.

Comments on this clonotype: A much larger clone sits a single nucleotide away, making a read error possible. This rearrangement joins TRBV29-1 to TRBJ2-7; D possibly corresponds to TRBD2 (5 bases). Germline CDR1 is SQVTM and CDR2 is ANQGSEA. The CDR3 extends over 13 amino acids. Deletions cut 7 bases from V and 5 bases from J, with 18 bases between. The CDR3 region has the DNA TGCAGCGCTAAGCCCGGGGTTTCCCACGAGCAGTACTTC. Translation: CSAKPGVSHEQYF.

The gene calls are TRBV7-8 and TRBJ1-1, with unresolved D. This CDR3 comprises 13 residues. Germline values: CDR1 SGHVS, CDR2 FQNEAQ. The V end was cut by 6 bases, the J end by 1 base, with 9 bases between. The CDR3 DNA is TGTGCCAGCAGTTCGATGGGGAACACTGAAGCTTTCTTT. Amino acids: CASSSMGNTEAFF.

This clonotype was recorded at least ten times. The J gene is TRBJ2-7, the V gene TRBV29-1; possibly TRBD2 for D (5 bases). Germline CDR1 reads SQVTM; CDR2 reads ANQGSEA. This CDR3 has 12 residues. Trimming shortened V by 6 bases and J by 0 bases, and 9 bases separated the two germline ends. CDR3 in amino acids: CSVRENSYEQYF. The CDR3 DNA sequence: TGCAGCGTCCGGGAAAACTCCTACGAGCAGTACTTC.

This clonotype has a count of ten or more. The genes are TRBV13 and TRBJ2-7; TRBD1 is a possible D gene (5 bases). Trimming pared 2 bases from V and 5 bases from J, leaving 13 bases between. Germline V lookup: CDR1 PRHDT, CDR2 FYEKMQ (reference sequence). The CDR3 loop spans 14 amino acids. The CDR3 sequence is CASSLSQGLDEQYF. Written as DNA, the CDR3 is TGTGCCAGCAGCTTATCCCAGGGTCTGGACGAGCAGTACTTC.

This chain joins TRBV6-9 and TRBJ1-5; possibly TRBD1 for D (6 bases). The CDR3 has 18 residues. CDR1 and CDR2 from the germline V gene are MNHGY and SVAAGI. Trimming left V 5 bases short and J 4 bases short, with 24 bases between. CDR3 nucleotide sequence: TGTGCCAGCAGTGGTTTGAGGCAGGGGAGGACACAGAATCAGCCCCAGCATTTT. It specifies CASSGLRQGRTQNQPQHF.

On this clonotype: With a much larger clone just one base away, this may be a read error. V gene TRBV24-1 combines with J gene TRBJ2-6; TRBD1 agrees at 8 bases. V shed 1 base and J 0 bases; nucleotides not matched to a gene: 7. The germline CDR1 and CDR2 sequences are KGHDR and SFDVKD. This CDR3 contains 19 residues. In DNA form, the CDR3 reads TGTGCCACCAGTGATTTCACAGGGGGAACTGGCTCTGGGGCCAACGTCCTGACTTTC. The encoded protein is CATSDFTGGTGSGANVLTF.

Concerning this clonotype: This may stem from a read error, because a much larger clone lies one nucleotide away. The rearrangement joins TRBV3-1 to TRBJ2-7; D remains unclear. Germline V gene lookup returns CDR1 LGHDT and CDR2 YNNKEL (reference sequence). The CDR3 has 14 residues. CDR3 DNA sequence: TGTGCCAGCAGCCAAGCGGCCAGGTCCTACGAGCAGTGCTTC. This encodes CASSQAARSYEQCF.

This clonotype was detected many times. The V gene is TRBV5-8, the J gene TRBJ1-2, with 9 bases that match TRBD1. With V trimmed by 3 bases and J by 7 bases, 4 bases remained unmatched. CDR1 and CDR2 (germline): SGHTS, YDEGEE. The CDR3 loop spans 13 amino acids. The CDR3 bases are TGTGCCAGCAGCTGGACAGGGGTATTTGGCTACACCTTC. This encodes CASSWTGVFGYTF.

V usage is TRBV12-3 or TRBV12-4 and J usage is TRBJ1-2; 9 nucleotides match TRBD1. This CDR3 has 13 residues. Losses at the gene ends were 6 bases for V and 12 bases for J; bases not matched to a gene: 11. This CDR3 reads CASRNTGGSGNTF. The CDR3 DNA follows: TGTGCCAGCAGGAACACAGGGGGCTCTGGAAACACCTTC.

For this clonotype: At one end the junction does not follow the germline gene, possibly because of a read error. This chain uses TRBV7-8 with TRBJ2-1, with D tentatively TRBD1 (5 bases). The germline V gene has CDR1 SGHVS and CDR2 FQNEAQ. This CDR3 is 12 amino acids long. Written as DNA, the CDR3 is TGTGCCAGCAGCCGAGACAGTTTGGGGTCCGTCTTC. It translates to CASSRDSLGSVF.

The chain links TRBV20-1 to TRBJ2-3; 9 bases are shared with TRBD2. Trimming at V came to 1 base and at J to 3 bases, leaving 5 bases not matched to a gene. The CDR3 covers 15 residues. From germline, CDR1 is DFQATT and CDR2 SNEGSKA (reference sequence). CDR3 coding DNA: TGCAGTGCTAGAGTGCGGGGGGGCATTACAGATACGCAGTATTTT. Translating gives CSARVRGGITDTQYF.

This clonotype was found many times. The J gene is TRBJ1-6, the V gene TRBV27; tentatively, D is TRBD1 (6 bases). Germline CDR1 MNHEY, CDR2 SMNVEV (reference sequence). V gave up 6 bases and J gave up 3 bases, with 9 bases separating them. This CDR3 has 14 amino acids. CDR3 residues: CASRRGDYNSPLHF. CDR3 nucleotide sequence: TGTGCCAGCAGGAGGGGGGACTATAATTCACCCCTCCACTTT.

The table lists this clonotype with many counts. The rearrangement joins TRBV27 to TRBJ1-2, with a weak D call TRBD1 (5 bases). The CDR3 length is 17 residues. The germline V gene encodes CDR1 MNHEY and CDR2 SMNVEV (reference sequence). V was clipped by 0 bases and J by 0 bases, with 14 bases between them. CDR3 sequence reads: CASSLSGRIETNYGYTF. The CDR3 DNA reads as TGTGCCAGCAGTTTATCGGGACGGATTGAAACTAACTATGGCTACACCTTC.